The source of this T cell receptor beta chain is a study of T cell repertoires in cytomegalovirus infection. Whole-study context: CMV infection plus the matching HLA type was flagged by public TCR beta signatures. Whole-study results and caveats: The ex vivo response showed dominance by HLA-C-restricted CMV-specific TCR beta clonotypes. Identification of carriers of CMV plus the relevant HLA was performed using cumulative public TCR beta family frequency.

TCRdb redid the calling of the reads with MiXCR, one entry per CDR3 protein. The sample contains 200,000 to 300,000 distinct CDR3 sequences, around 9% of which appear only once. As regards this clonotype: No antigen is known for it.

Losses at the gene ends were 6 bases for V and 7 bases for J; bases not matched to a gene: 8. Germline V gene sequence: CDR1 MNHEY, CDR2 SMNVEV (reference sequence). The CDR3 loop spans 14 amino acids. The sequence came from a human donor in good health (CMV status not recorded). Some clones in this sample may be carry-over from other donors' samples. The rearrangement uses TRBV27 and TRBJ1-4; 7 bases are shared with TRBD1. The sequenced sample was PBMCs. The CDR3 region is CASRPTGSLEKLFF. Written as DNA, the CDR3 is TGTGCCAGCAGGCCGACAGGGAGTCTTGAAAAACTGTTTTTT. Based on the CDR3 plus reference TRBV27 and TRBJ1-4, the full variable domain is EAQVTQNPRYLITVTGKKLTVTCSQNMNHEYMSWYRQDPGLGLRQIYYSMNVEVTDKGDVPEGYKVSRKEKRNFPLILESPSPNQTSLYFCASRPTGSLEKLFFGSGTQLSVL.